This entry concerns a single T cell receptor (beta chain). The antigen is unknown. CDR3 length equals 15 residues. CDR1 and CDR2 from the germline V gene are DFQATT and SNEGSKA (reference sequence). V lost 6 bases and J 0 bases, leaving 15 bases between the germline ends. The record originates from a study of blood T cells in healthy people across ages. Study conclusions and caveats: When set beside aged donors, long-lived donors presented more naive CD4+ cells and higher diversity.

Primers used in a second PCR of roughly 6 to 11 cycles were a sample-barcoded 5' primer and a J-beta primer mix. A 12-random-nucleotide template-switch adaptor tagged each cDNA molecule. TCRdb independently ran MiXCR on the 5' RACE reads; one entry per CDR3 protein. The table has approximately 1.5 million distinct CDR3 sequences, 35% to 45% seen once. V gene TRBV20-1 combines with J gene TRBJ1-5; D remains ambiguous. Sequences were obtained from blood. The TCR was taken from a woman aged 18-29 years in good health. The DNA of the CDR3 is TGCAGTGCCTGCCGGGAGTGGGATAGCAATCAGCCCCAGCATTTT. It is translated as CSACREWDSNQPQHF.